The T cell receptor (beta chain) described here comes from a study of patients and donors after allogeneic stem cell transplantation. This clonotype was observed a few times. The CDR3 covers 13 residues. V lost 9 bases, J lost 7 bases, and 9 bases stayed unmatched. CDR1 LNHDA and CDR2 SQIVND come from the germline V gene (reference sequence). TCRdb re-derived calls from the RT-PCR reads in MiXCR, one entry per CDR3 protein. The sample records 920,000 or so distinct CDR3 sequences, under 20% being singletons. The sequencing input was blood, either unsorted or a sorted T cell fraction (not recorded which). The TCR sequence derives from a human donor who was either an allogeneic HSCT recipient or a stem cell or donor lymphocyte infusion donor (not recorded which). It is not recorded whose cells these are; they may come from a transplant donor. The chain joins TRBV19 to TRBJ1-2, with TRBD1 matching 9 bases. The CDR3 DNA reads as TGTGCCAGCTACAACAGGGGGCTGTTTGGCTACACCTTC. Its protein product is CASYNRGLFGYTF.